This T cell receptor (beta chain) was captured in a study of T cells in Graves' hyperthyroidism and ophthalmopathy. About the research overall: Any treatment followed the collection of peripheral blood at initial diagnosis. Broader study findings: Within blood appeared most thyroid clonotypes that had expanded above 0.001. Using 13 V-J features, a model discriminated ophthalmopathy from stable hyperthyroidism.

There are 18 residues in the CDR3. CDR1 is WSHSY, CDR2 SAAADI, per germline. After removal of 4 bases from V and 0 bases from J, the junction contained 7 bases not matched to a gene. It was RNA transcripts that yielded the amplified TCR beta CDR3 regions. HTBI primers were used for first-round RT-PCR of the TCR CDR3. TCRdb itself ran the multiplex PCR reads through MiXCR, one entry per CDR3 protein. The table includes hundreds of thousands of distinct CDR3 sequences, just under 20% detected once. The study included ophthalmopathy patients with Clinical Activity Score at least 3, NOSPECS grade at least 4 and duration under 3 months. Note on this clonotype: Its antigen is as yet unknown.

This TCR derives from a man aged 40-50 years with Graves' ophthalmopathy. What was sequenced was blood. The gene calls are TRBV10-2 and TRBJ2-1; 12 bases map to TRBD2. The CDR3 DNA reads TGCGCCAGCAGTGGGCGGCTAGCGGGGGGGAGCTCCTACAATGAGCAGTTCTTC. It specifies CASSGRLAGGSSYNEQFF.